This T cell receptor (beta chain) was captured in a study of control samples from healthy donors and cancer patients. From germline, CDR1 is LGHDT and CDR2 YNNKEL (reference sequence). V lost 0 bases to trimming and J lost 0 bases, with 20 bases between them. The CDR3 has 20 amino acids. The data were produced by immunoSEQ multiplex PCR, yet TCRdb's version contains in-frame clones alone and is incomplete. The sample has roughly 150,000 clones, under 90% seen once. The genes are TRBV3-1 (or the pseudogene TRBV3-2) and TRBJ2-2; D remains ambiguous. Sequenced material: blood. The TCR originated in a man aged 30 to 45 in good health. Here the CDR3 reads CASSQDSLAQADANTGELFF. As DNA, the CDR3 is TGTGCCAGCAGCCAAGATTCTCTCGCGCAGGCCGATGCGAACACCGGGGAGCTGTTTTTT.